A selection of T cell receptor beta chains follows, all from one sample in a study of blood T cell repertoires in COVID-19. Some clones are missing from TCRdb's copy, which holds only in-frame ones; the method was immunoSEQ multiplex PCR. This repertoire shows 70,000 or so clones, about 92% found once; its top ten account for around 1.6%. The specimen was peripheral blood. These receptors came from a man aged 50-60 years with acute or convalescent COVID-19. Each CDR3 is given with its conserved first and last residue. Rows give clone size only sometimes, using once, few, many, or a class for an expanded clone.

>TRBV5-8|-
CASSLGGITDTQYF
>TRBV6-2/TRBV6-3|-
CASSQQLGGSEAFF
>TRBV12-3/TRBV12-4|medium-sized
CASSLGHSLLAFF
>TRBV24-1|-
CATSRGGSDTQYF
>TRBV24-1|once
CATSDYDTSYGYTF
>TRBV6-5|-
CASTQQGGSTYEQYF
>TRBV7-8|-
CASSLRLAGSYNEQFF
>TRBV30|-
CAWSVTPYEQYF
>TRBV7-2|-
CASSPGHSQGDTQYF
>TRBV27|once
CASRGTGQETQYF
>TRBV6-5|-
CASSLGVDTGELFF
>TRBV10-2|-
CASLGGEGNTGELFF
>TRBV5-4|-
CASSWTGTSGNTIYF
>TRBV28|-
CASSSRTGLHSPLHF
>TRBV11-2|once
CASSTQTETSYEQYF
>TRBV10-2|-
CASVTSGLGSPLHF
>TRBV18|once
CASSPGGNEKLFF
>TRBV5-1|-
CASSWEWRSGANVLTF
>TRBV7-8|-
CASSFAGVGSYEQYF
>TRBV9|-
CASSVVGQGYNEQFF
>TRBV7-9|-
CASNDYQAYEQYF
>TRBV5-8|-
CASSPGTGGVSYTF
>TRBV3-1/TRBV3-2|-
CASNARGTGELFF
>TRBV30|-
CAWSVVQGIAYGYTF
>TRBV7-9|-
CASSRQGYEKLFF